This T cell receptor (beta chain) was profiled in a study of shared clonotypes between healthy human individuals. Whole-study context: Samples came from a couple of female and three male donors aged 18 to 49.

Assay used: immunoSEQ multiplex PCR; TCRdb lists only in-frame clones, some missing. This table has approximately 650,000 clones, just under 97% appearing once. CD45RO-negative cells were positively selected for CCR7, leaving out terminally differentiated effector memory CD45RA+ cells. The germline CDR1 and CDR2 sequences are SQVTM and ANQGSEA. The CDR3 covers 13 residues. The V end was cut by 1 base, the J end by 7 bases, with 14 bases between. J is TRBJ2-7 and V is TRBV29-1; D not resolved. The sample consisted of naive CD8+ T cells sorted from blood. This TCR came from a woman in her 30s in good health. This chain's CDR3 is CSVEGGTTPEQYF. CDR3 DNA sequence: TGCAGCGTTGAAGGGGGTACCACCCCGGAGCAGTACTTC.